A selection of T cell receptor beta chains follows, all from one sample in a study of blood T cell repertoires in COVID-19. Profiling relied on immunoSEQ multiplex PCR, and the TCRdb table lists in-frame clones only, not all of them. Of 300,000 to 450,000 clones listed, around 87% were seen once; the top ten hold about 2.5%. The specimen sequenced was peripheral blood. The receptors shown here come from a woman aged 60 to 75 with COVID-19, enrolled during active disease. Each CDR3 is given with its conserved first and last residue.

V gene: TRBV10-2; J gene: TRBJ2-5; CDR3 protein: CASYRGGETQYF
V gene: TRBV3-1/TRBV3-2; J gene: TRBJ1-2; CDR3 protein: CASSQDDRAVYGYTF
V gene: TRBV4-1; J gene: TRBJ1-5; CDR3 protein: CASSQDPVNVQPQHF
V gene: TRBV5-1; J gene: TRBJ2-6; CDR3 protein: CASTFGSSGANVLTF
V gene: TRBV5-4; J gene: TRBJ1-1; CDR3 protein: CASSQGTVGTEAFF
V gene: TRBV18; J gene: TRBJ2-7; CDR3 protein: CASSAGTGRREQYF
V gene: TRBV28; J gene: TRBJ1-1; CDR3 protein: CASSLDQATNTEAFF
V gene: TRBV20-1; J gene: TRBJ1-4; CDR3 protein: CSASEGQINEKLFF
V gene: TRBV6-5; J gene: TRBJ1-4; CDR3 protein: CASSTGPANEKLFF
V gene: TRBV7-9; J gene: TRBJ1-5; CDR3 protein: CASSFSGNIYSNQPQHF
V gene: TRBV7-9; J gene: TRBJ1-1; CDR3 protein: CASSSQGTTPNTEAFF
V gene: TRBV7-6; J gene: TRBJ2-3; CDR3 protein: CASSLDEGITDTQYF
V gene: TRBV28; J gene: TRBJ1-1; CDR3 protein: CASSSSGTANTEAFF
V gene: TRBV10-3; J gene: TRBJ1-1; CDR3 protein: CAISESAQGKAFF
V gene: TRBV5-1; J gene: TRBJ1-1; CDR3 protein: CASSPVGGRTEAFF
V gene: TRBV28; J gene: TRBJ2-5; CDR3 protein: CASKTDRGLFGAQYF
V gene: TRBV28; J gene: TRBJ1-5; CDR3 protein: CASSLPISGNQPQHF
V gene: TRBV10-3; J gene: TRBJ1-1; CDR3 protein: CAISGTLMNTEAFF
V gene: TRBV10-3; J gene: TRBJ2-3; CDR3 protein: CAISGQGATDTQYF
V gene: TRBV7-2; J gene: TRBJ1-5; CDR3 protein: CASSDNSNQPQHF
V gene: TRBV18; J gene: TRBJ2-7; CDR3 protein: CASSRSAAGNEQYF
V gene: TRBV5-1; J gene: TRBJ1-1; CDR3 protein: CASSQSRNTEAFF
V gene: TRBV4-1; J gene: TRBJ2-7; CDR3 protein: CASSQVTTRGTYEQYF
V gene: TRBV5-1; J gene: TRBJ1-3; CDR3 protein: CASSLQQPGNTIYF
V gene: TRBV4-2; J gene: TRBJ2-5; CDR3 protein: CASSQDAGRRVGTQYF
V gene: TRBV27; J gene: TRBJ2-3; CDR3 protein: CASSLDRARDTQYF
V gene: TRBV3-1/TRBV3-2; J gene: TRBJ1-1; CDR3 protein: CASSLSGGHGAFF
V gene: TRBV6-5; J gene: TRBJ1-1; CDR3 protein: CASRPDPRAEAFF
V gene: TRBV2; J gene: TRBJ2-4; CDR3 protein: CASSVDLTTKNIQYF
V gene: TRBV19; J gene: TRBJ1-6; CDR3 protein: CASSITGGGRSPLHF
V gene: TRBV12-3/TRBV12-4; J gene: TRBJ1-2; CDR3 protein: CASSPAADYGYTF
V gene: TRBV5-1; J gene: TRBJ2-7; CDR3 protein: CASSTGLAGARQILSEQYF
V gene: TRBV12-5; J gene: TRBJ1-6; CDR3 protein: CASGTKFRDSYNSPLHF
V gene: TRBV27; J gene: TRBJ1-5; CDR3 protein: CASSPRDLAGNQPQHF
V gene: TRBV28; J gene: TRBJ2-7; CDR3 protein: CASSLVGAAYEQYF
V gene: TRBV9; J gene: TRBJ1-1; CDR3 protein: CASSPGQMNTEAFF
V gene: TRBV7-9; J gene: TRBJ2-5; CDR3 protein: CASSLPGQGGIETQYF
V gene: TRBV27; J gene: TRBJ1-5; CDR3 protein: CASSFGRSNQPQHF